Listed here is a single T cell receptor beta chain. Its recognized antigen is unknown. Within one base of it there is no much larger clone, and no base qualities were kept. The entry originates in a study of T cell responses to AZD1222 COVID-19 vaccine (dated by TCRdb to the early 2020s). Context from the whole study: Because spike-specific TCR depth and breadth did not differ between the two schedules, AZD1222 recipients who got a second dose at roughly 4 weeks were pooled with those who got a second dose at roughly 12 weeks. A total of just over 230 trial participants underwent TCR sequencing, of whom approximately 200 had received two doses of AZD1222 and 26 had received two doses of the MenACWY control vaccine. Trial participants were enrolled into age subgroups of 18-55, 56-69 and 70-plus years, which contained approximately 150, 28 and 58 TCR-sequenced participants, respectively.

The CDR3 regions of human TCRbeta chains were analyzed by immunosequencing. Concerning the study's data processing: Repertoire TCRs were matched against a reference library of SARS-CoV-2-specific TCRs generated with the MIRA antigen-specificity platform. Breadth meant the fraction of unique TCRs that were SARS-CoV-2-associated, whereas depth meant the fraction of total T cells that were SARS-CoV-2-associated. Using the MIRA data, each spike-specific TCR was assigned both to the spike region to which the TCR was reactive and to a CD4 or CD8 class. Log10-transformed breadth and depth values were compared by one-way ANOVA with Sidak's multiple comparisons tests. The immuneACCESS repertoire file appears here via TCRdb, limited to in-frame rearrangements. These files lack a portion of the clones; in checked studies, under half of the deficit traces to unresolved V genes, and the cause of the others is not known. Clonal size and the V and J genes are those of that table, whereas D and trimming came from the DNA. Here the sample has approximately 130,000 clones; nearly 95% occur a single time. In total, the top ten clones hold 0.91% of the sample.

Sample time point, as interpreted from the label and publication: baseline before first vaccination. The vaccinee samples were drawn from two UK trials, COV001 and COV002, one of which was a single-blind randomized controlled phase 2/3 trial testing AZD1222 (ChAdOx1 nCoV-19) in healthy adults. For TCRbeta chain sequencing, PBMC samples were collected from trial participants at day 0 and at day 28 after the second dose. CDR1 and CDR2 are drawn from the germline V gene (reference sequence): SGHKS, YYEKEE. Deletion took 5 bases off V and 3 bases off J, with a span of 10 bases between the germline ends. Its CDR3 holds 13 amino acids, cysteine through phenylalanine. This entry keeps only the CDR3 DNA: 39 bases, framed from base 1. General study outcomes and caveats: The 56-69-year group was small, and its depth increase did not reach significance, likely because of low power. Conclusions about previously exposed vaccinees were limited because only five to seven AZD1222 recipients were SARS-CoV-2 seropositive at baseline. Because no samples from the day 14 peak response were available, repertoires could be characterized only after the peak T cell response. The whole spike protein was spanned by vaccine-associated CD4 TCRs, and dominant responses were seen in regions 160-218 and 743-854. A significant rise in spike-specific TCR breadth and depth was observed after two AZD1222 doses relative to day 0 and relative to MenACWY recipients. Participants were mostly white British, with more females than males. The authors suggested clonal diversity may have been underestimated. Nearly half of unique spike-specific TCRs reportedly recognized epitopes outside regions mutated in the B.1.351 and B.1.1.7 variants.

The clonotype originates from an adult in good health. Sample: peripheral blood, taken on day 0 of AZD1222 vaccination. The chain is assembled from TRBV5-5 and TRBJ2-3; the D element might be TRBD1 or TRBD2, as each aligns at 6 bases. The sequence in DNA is TGTGCCAGCAGGGGGGGCATTACAGATACGCAGTATTTT. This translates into CASRGGITDTQYF.